This T cell receptor beta chain came from a study of T cell responses to AZD1222 COVID-19 vaccine. Libraries were prepared by immunoSEQ multiplex PCR; TCRdb keeps only in-frame clonotypes and omits some of them. The sample holds 120,000 to 150,000 clones, approximately 89% seen once. The germline V gene has CDR1 LGHDT and CDR2 YNNKEL (reference sequence). After removal of 1 base from V and 7 bases from J, the junction contained 7 bases not matched to a gene. The CDR3 spans 16 residues. The chain uses TRBV3-1 (or the pseudogene TRBV3-2) and TRBJ2-2, with 9 bases matching TRBD1. This specimen consisted of peripheral blood, obtained 28 days after the second AZD1222 dose. The receptor comes from an adult who received the AZD1222 COVID-19 vaccine. The DNA of the CDR3 is TGTGCCAGCAGCCAAGGACCGGGACAGGGCATCGGGGAGCTGTTTTTT. It translates to CASSQGPGQGIGELFF.